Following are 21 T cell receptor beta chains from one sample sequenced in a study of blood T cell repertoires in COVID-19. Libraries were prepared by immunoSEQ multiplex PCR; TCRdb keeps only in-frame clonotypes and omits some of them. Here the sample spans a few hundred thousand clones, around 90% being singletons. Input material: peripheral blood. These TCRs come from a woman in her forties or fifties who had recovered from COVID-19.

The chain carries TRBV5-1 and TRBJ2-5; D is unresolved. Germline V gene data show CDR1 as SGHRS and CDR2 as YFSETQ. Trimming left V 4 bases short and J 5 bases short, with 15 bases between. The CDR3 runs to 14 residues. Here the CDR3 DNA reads TGCGCCAGCAGCCCCTTAGTTGATCCGGAGACCCAGTACTTC. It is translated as CASSPLVDPETQYF.

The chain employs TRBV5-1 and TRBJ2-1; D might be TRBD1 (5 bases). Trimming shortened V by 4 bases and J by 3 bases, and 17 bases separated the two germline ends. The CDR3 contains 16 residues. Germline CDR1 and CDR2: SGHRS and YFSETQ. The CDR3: CASSRTPTALYNEQFF. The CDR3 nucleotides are TGCGCCAGCAGCCGTACACCGACAGCCCTCTACAATGAGCAGTTCTTC.

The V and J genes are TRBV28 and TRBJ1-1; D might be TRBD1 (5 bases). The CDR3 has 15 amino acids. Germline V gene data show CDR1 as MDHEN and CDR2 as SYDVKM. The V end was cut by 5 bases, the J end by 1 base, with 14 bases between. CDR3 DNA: TGTGCCAGCAGTAAGCCGACAGTAAGGAACACTGAAGCTTTCTTT. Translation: CASSKPTVRNTEAFF.

The CDR3 bases are TGTGCCTGGAGTGAGGGGGGGGGCCCGCAGTACTTC. Translated, it gives CAWSEGGGPQYF. The rearrangement uses TRBV30 and TRBJ2-7; D possibly corresponds to TRBD2 (7 bases). This CDR3 has 12 residues. Germline CDR1 is GTSNPN and CDR2 is SVGIG (reference sequence). The ends were cut back, 1 base at V and 9 bases at J, with 13 bases in the middle.

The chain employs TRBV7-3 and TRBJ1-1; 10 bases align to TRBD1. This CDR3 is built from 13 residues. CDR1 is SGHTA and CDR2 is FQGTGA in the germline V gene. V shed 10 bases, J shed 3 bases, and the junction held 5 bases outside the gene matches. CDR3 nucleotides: TGTGCCACACGACAGGGGGCTGACACTGAAGCTTTCTTT. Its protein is CATRQGADTEAFF.

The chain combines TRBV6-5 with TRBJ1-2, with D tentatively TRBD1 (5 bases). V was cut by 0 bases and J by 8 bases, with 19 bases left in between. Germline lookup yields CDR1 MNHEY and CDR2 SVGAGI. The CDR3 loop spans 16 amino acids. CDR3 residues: CASSYSDQLAGNGYTF. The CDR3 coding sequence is TGTGCCAGCAGTTACTCCGACCAGTTGGCAGGGAACGGCTACACCTTC.

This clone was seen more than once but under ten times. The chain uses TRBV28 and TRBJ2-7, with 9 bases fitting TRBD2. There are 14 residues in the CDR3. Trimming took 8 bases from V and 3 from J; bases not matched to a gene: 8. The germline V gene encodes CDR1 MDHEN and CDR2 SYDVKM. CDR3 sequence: CASEVAGVGYEQYF. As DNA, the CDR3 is TGTGCCAGCGAGGTAGCGGGAGTGGGCTACGAGCAGTACTTC.

CDR3 in DNA: TGTGCCAGCAGCTTGTTTTGGGGCCAAGATACGCAGTATTTT. It yields the protein CASSLFWGQDTQYF. V and J are TRBV5-4 and TRBJ2-3, with D possibly TRBD1 on 5 matching bases. Germline V gives CDR1 SGHNT, CDR2 YYREEE (reference sequence). The CDR3 loop spans 14 amino acids. The ends were cut back, 1 base at V and 5 bases at J, with 11 bases in the middle.

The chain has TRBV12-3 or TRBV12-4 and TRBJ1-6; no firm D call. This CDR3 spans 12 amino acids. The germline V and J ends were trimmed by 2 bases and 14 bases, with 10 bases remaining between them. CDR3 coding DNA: TGTGCCAGCAGTTTATTGCATGACACCCTCCACTTT. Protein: CASSLLHDTLHF.

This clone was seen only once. The CDR3 sequence is CASSLIRVTYNEQFF. The CDR3 nucleotides read TGTGCCAGCAGTTTAATTCGGGTTACCTACAATGAGCAGTTCTTC. V gene TRBV27 combines with J gene TRBJ2-1; D is ambiguous. V lost 2 bases to trimming and J lost 2 bases, with 10 bases between them. This CDR3 has 15 residues. Germline-derived CDR1 and CDR2 are MNHEY and SMNVEV (reference sequence).

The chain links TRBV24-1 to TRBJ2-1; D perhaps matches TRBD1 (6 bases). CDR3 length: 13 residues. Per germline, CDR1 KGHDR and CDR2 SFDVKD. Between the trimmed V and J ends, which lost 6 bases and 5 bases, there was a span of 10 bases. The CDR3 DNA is TGTGCCACCAGTTCGACAGGAGACAATGAGCAGTTCTTC. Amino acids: CATSSTGDNEQFF.

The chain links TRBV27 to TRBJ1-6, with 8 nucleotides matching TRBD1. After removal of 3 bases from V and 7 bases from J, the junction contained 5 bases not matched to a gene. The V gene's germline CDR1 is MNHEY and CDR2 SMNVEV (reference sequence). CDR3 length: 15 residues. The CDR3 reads CASSFLGQGNSPLHF. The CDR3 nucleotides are TGTGCCAGCAGTTTCCTAGGACAGGGCAATTCACCCCTCCACTTT.

The chain's CDR3 is CASSGGGRVAYEQYF. The CDR3, as DNA: TGTGCCAGCAGCGGGGGGGGCAGGGTAGCCTACGAGCAGTACTTC. The J gene is TRBJ2-7, the V gene TRBV2, with 8 bases matching TRBD2. Germline values: CDR1 SNHLY, CDR2 FYNNEI. V was clipped by 6 bases and J by 2 bases; unmatched bases: 9. This CDR3 spans 15 amino acids.

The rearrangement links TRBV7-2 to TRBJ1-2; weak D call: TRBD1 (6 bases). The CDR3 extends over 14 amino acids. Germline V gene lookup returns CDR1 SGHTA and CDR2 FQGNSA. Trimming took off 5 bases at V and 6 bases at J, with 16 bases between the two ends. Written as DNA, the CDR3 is TGTGCCAGCAGCCTCTCTAAGGACAGACATGGCTACACCTTC. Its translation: CASSLSKDRHGYTF.

CDR3 loop: CASSLRAQGANEKLFF. CDR3 coding DNA: TGCGCCAGCAGCTTACGGGCACAGGGGGCGAATGAAAAACTGTTTTTT. The gene calls are TRBV5-1 and TRBJ1-4; 9 nucleotides agree with TRBD1. The CDR3 is made up of 16 amino acids. After removal of 2 bases from V and 5 bases from J, the junction contained 7 bases not matched to a gene. CDR1 SGHRS and CDR2 YFSETQ come from the germline V gene. Combining the CDR3 with reference TRBV5-1 and TRBJ1-4 gives the whole variable domain KAGVTQTPRYLIKTRGQQVTLSCSPISGHRSVSWYQQTPGQGLQFLFEYFSETQRNKGNFPGRFSGRQFSNSRSEMNVSTLELGDSALYLCASSLRAQGANEKLFFGSGTQLSVL.

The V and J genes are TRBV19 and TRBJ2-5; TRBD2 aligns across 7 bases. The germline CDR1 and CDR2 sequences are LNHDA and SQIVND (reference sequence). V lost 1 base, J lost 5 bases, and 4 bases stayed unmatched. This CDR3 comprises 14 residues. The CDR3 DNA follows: TGTGCCAGTAGTATAGGGGGCGGGAGTGAGACCCAGTACTTC. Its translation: CASSIGGGSETQYF.

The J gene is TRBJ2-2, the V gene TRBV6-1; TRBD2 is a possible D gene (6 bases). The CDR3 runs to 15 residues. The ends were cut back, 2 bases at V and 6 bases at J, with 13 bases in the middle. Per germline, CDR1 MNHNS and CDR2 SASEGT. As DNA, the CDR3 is TGTGCCAGCAGTGAATCGTTCAGGAGGGCCGGGGAGCTGTTTTTT. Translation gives CASSESFRRAGELFF.

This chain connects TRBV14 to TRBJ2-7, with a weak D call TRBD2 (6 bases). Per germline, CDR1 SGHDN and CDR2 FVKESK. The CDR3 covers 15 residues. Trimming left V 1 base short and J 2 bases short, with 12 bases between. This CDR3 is CASSQVGGKAYEQYF. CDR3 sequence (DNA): TGTGCCAGCAGCCAAGTGGGGGGAAAGGCCTACGAGCAGTACTTC.

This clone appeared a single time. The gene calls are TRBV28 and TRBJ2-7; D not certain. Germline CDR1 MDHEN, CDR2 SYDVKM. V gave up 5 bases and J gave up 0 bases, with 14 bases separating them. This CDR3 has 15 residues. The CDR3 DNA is TGTGCCAGCAGTCTGACTGATGGAAGCTCCTACGAGCAGTACTTC. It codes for CASSLTDGSSYEQYF.

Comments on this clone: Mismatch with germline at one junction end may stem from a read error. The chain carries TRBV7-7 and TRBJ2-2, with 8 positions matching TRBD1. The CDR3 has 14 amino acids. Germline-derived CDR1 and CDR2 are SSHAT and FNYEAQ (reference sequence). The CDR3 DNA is TGTGCTAGCAGCCGGACAGGGACCACCGGGGAGCTGTTTTTT. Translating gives CASSRTGTTGELFF.

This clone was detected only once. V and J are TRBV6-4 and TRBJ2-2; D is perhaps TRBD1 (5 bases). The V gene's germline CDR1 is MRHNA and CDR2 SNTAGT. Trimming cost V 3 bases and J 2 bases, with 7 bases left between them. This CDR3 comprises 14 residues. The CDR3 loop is CASSEQENTGELFF. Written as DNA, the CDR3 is TGTGCCAGCAGTGAACAGGAAAACACCGGGGAGCTGTTTTTT.